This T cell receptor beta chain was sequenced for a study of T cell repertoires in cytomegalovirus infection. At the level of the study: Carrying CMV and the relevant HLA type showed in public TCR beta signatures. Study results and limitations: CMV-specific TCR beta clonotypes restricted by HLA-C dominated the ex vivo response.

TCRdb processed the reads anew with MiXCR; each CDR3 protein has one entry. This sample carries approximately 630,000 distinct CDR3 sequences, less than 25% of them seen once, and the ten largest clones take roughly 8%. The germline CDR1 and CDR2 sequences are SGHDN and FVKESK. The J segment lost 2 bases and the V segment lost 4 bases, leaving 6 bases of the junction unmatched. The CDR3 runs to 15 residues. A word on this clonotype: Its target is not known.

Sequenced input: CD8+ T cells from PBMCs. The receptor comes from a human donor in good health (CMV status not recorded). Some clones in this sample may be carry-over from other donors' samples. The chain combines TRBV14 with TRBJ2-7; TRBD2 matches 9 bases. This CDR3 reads CASSRGSGGTYEQYF. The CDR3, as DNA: TGTGCCAGCAGCCGAGGTAGCGGGGGCACCTACGAGCAGTACTTC.